This T cell receptor (beta chain) was sequenced for a study of metastatic and nonmetastatic thyroid tumors. Study at large: A comparison of repertoires was made across blood and tumor or nodule tissue from malignant and benign thyroid patients. Study-level results: Across blood and tumor, TCR beta diversity in malignant thyroid tumors was reportedly significantly higher than in benign nodules.

The germline V gene encodes CDR1 MGHRA and CDR2 YSYEKL. Trimming cost V 1 base and J 3 bases, with 9 bases left between them. This CDR3 comprises 14 residues. Until they underwent thyroid surgery, no patient had received any treatment. There are a few counts of this clone. Its specificity is not known. As handled by the study authors: The authors used CDR3 differences across clinicopathological groups to build a distant-metastasis classifier for papillary thyroid cancer. TCRdb reprocessed the PCR reads via MiXCR. None of the V and J calls come from the authors' own analysis; TCRdb made them. The sample includes 25,000 to 35,000 clones, about 4.1% of them seen just once.

The receptor comes from a female donor with papillary thyroid cancer or a benign thyroid nodule (not recorded which). Some clones in this sample may be carry-over from other donors' samples. The specimen sequenced was blood. The gene calls are TRBV4-1 and TRBJ1-2; TRBD1 might be the D (5 bases). CDR3 in amino acids: CASSQGRDDYGYTF. The DNA for the CDR3 is TGCGCCAGCAGCCAAGGGCGGGACGACTATGGCTACACCTTC.